Sequencing of this T cell receptor (beta chain) was carried out in a study of T cell repertoires in cytomegalovirus infection. Study-level background: In public TCR beta signatures, there were indications of both CMV infection and matching HLA type.

With regard to this clonotype: Its antigen is unidentified.

Study-wide results and limits: HLA-C-restricted CMV clonotypes gave the most frequent clonotype in two of eight donors. Adding up the frequency of public TCR beta families identified people who carried CMV plus the relevant HLA.

Trimming left V 4 bases short and J 7 bases short, with 9 bases between. CDR3 size: 12 residues. The germline CDR1 and CDR2 sequences are MNHEY and SVGEGT. MiXCR, applied by TCRdb to the reads, yields one record per CDR3 protein. There are around 280,000 distinct CDR3 sequences in the sample; roughly 9.3% occur only once, and around 2.5% lies in the top ten. This sequence joins TRBV6-2 or TRBV6-3 and TRBJ2-3, with D unresolved. Specimen: PBMCs. The origin of this receptor is a human donor in good health (CMV status not recorded). Some clones in this sample may be carry-over from other donors' samples. This CDR3 reads CASSSAKNTQYF. CDR3 coding DNA: TGTGCCAGCAGTTCTGCCAAAAATACGCAGTATTTT.